The rows below give T cell receptor beta chains drawn from one sample of a study of identical twins. From the 5' RACE reads, TCRdb called clonotypes with MiXCR, one entry per CDR3 protein. The sample lists about 240,000 distinct CDR3 sequences, 10% occurring once. What was sequenced was memory T cells sorted from blood. The receptors originated from a man aged 50-59 years in good health. CDR3s include the opening cysteine and the closing phenylalanine or tryptophan. The D gene is left open where the match is weak. Clone size appears in some rows only: once, few, many, or a class for an expanded clone.

abundance,d_gene,v_gene,j_gene,CDR3aa,CDR3nt
many,.,TRBV7-2,TRBJ1-2,CASSLAGAANYGYTF,TGTGCCAGCAGCTTAGCAGGGGCTGCTAACTATGGCTACACCTTC
many,.,TRBV3-1,TRBJ2-2,CASSQTPGGHTGELFF,TGTGCCAGCAGCCAGACACCTGGGGGACACACCGGGGAGCTGTTTTTT
many,.,TRBV5-1,TRBJ2-3,CASSGDRKGLDTQYF,TGCGCCAGCAGCGGAGATAGAAAAGGATTAGATACGCAGTATTTT
many,TRBD1,TRBV10-3,TRBJ2-2,CAISAGQGLNGELFF,TGTGCCATCAGTGCGGGACAGGGATTGAACGGGGAGCTGTTTTTT
.,TRBD1,TRBV28,TRBJ1-1,CASISQGGMNTEAFF,TGTGCCAGCATCAGTCAGGGGGGGATGAACACTGAAGCTTTCTTT
.,.,TRBV7-2,TRBJ2-1,CASSTSQDINEQFF,TGTGCCAGCAGCACATCCCAGGACATCAATGAGCAGTTCTTC
many,TRBD2,TRBV12-3/TRBV12-4,TRBJ2-3,CASRSGTSGPDTQYF,TGTGCCAGCAGATCCGGGACTAGCGGGCCAGATACGCAGTATTTT
many,TRBD1,TRBV7-8,TRBJ2-7,CASSPGAGTGFSEQYF,TGTGCCAGCAGCCCGGGGGCTGGGACAGGGTTTTCCGAGCAGTACTTC
.,.,TRBV2,TRBJ1-4,CASSTGPTNEKLFF,TGTGCCAGCAGTACAGGTCCGACTAATGAAAAACTGTTTTTT
few,.,TRBV6-1,TRBJ1-2,CASSRGAANYGYTF,TGTGCCAGCAGTCGGGGGGCTGCTAACTATGGCTACACCTTC
few,.,TRBV20-1,TRBJ1-1,CSARAGGLNTEAFF,TGCAGTGCTAGAGCTGGGGGCTTGAACACTGAAGCTTTCTTT
.,.,TRBV4-3,TRBJ2-1,CASRPSHGRVGGNEQFF,TGCGCCAGCAGACCTAGCCACGGCAGGGTCGGGGGAAATGAGCAGTTCTTC
.,.,TRBV7-8,TRBJ1-3,CASSLGTLGNTIYF,TGTGCCAGCAGCTTGGGGACACTTGGAAACACCATATATTTT
many,.,TRBV12-3/TRBV12-4,TRBJ1-2,CASSFDSNYGYTF,TGTGCCAGCAGTTTCGACAGTAACTATGGCTACACCTTC
.,TRBD2,TRBV9,TRBJ2-1,CASSAPAGGNSYNEQFF,TGTGCCAGCAGCGCCCCCGCGGGAGGGAACTCCTACAATGAGCAGTTCTTC
many,.,TRBV7-8,TRBJ1-1,CASSLLSGNTEAFF,TGTGCCAGCAGCTTACTCTCGGGGAACACTGAAGCTTTCTTT
many,TRBD2,TRBV29-1,TRBJ2-4,CSVEGTSGDLAKNIQYF,TGCAGCGTTGAAGGGACTAGCGGAGACCTAGCCAAAAACATTCAGTACTTC
many,.,TRBV20-1,TRBJ2-5,CSARVGSF,TGCAGTGCTAGAGTAGGGTCCTTC
few,TRBD1,TRBV4-2,TRBJ1-2,CASSSQGSVYGYTF,TGTGCCAGCAGCTCACAGGGGAGCGTCTATGGCTACACCTTC